This TCR beta chain was retrieved from a study of T cell repertoires in ileal Crohn's disease. Across the whole study: Every patient was operated on for stricturing (roughly 60%) or penetrating (39%) complications. Findings and limits, study-wide: Endoscopic recurrence occurred in every patient whose clonality exceeded 26.8%. Clonal expansions were more frequent in active smokers than non-smokers at surgery.

About this clone itself: What it recognizes is unknown.

Included were adult ileal or ileocolonic Crohn's patients indicated for ileocolonic resection. Here immunoSEQ multiplex PCR was the method, and the copy in TCRdb shows in-frame clones only, minus some. This table holds around 5,300 clones, approximately 80% found once. The ends lost 4 bases at V and 4 bases at J; junction bases unmatched: 4. In germline, CDR1 is SGHTA, CDR2 FQGNSA. The CDR3 runs to 15 residues. Sequences were obtained from ileal tissue. This sequence was found in an adult with Crohn's disease. The chain uses TRBV7-2 and TRBJ2-6, with 7 bases that match TRBD1. The CDR3 region is CASSSRTGGANVLTF. CDR3 DNA: TGTGCCAGCAGCTCTCGGACAGGAGGGGCCAACGTCCTGACTTTC.